A selection of T cell receptor beta chains follows, all from one sample in a study of cytomegalovirus exposure and HLA in healthy donors. The repertoire was sequenced with immunoSEQ multiplex PCR; TCRdb's copy has only in-frame clones and lacks some. The sample includes around 85,000 clones, 75% to 85% of them seen just once. Source material: PBMCs. Receptors were obtained from a man between 45 and 60 years old in good health and CMV-seropositive. CDR3s include the opening cysteine and the closing phenylalanine or tryptophan. The D gene is left open where the match is weak. The listing skips clone size in some rows; elsewhere it reads once, few, many or a size class.

CDR3nt | CDR3aa | j_gene | abundance | v_gene | d_gene
TGTGCCAGCAGCTTCCTAGCGGGAGGGCCTAAAGGAAATGAGCAGTTCTTC | CASSFLAGGPKGNEQFF | TRBJ2-1 | - | TRBV5-6 | TRBD2
TGTGCCAGCTCACCACAGACAGGGAGCTACGAGCAGTACTTC | CASSPQTGSYEQYF | TRBJ2-7 | - | TRBV18 | TRBD1
TGTGCCAGCAGCCTCCGGCTTGGACAGGGAAAGACTGGAAACACCATATATTTT | CASSLRLGQGKTGNTIYF | TRBJ1-3 | - | TRBV5-4 | TRBD1
TGCAGCGTTGAAGATCCGGGACTAGCGGCGGACAATGAGCAGTTCTTC | CSVEDPGLAADNEQFF | TRBJ2-1 | - | TRBV29-1 | TRBD2
TGTGCCAGCTCACTCTCCGGGACCTACAATGAGCAGTTCTTC | CASSLSGTYNEQFF | TRBJ2-1 | - | TRBV18 | -
TGTGCCGGAGCCTGGCGTAGCAATCAGCCCCAGCATTTT | CAGAWRSNQPQHF | TRBJ1-5 | - | TRBV19 | -
TGTGCCAGCAGCTCAGGGTCCCCTCCCTCTCACGTCCTGACTTTC | CASSSGSPPSHVLTF | TRBJ2-6 | few | TRBV6-1 | -
TGTGCCAGTAGGAAACAGGGGGCGCCTAATGAAAAACTGTTTTTT | CASRKQGAPNEKLFF | TRBJ1-4 | - | TRBV19 | TRBD1
TGTGCCAGCGGAAACCCACGGACAGGGAACACTGAAGCTTTCTTT | CASGNPRTGNTEAFF | TRBJ1-1 | - | TRBV19 | TRBD1
TGTGCCAGCAGCCGGGACAGTAATTCACCCCTCCACTTT | CASSRDSNSPLHF | TRBJ1-6 | - | TRBV5-4 | TRBD1
TGTGCCAGCAGCTTCACGCCGGGGGAGCAGTACTTC | CASSFTPGEQYF | TRBJ2-7 | - | TRBV5-4 | -
TGTGCCAGCAGCTTAGTTGCAGATTTCTACGAGCAGTACTTC | CASSLVADFYEQYF | TRBJ2-7 | - | TRBV7-2 | -
TGTGCCAGCAGTTTCTTAGCGGGAGGGAACAATGAGCAGTTCTTC | CASSFLAGGNNEQFF | TRBJ2-1 | few | TRBV6-1 | TRBD2
TGTGCCAGCAGCTTAAATGGGGGGGCTTCCTACAATGAGCAGTTCTTC | CASSLNGGASYNEQFF | TRBJ2-1 | - | TRBV7-3 | -
TGCGCCAGCAGCCAAGATCAGGGCCTCACAGATACGCAGTATTTT | CASSQDQGLTDTQYF | TRBJ2-3 | once | TRBV4-1 | -
TGTGCCAGTCCGACACCGGGGAAAGGCTATTTT | CASPTPGKGYF | TRBJ1-3 | - | TRBV6-4 | -
TGTGCCAGCAGTGAATTCGTGGCAGAGGGTCAGCCCCAGCATTTT | CASSEFVAEGQPQHF | TRBJ1-5 | - | TRBV2 | -
TGCGCCAGCAGCTACGTCCCGGGACTAAGCCAGGCTGAAAAACTGTTTTTT | CASSYVPGLSQAEKLFF | TRBJ1-4 | - | TRBV5-1 | -
TGTGCCAGCAGCGTTCAGGAGAGGGCGGATGGCTACACCTTC | CASSVQERADGYTF | TRBJ1-2 | - | TRBV2 | -
TGTGCCAGCAGCCAGGTACTAGCGGGCGGGAATTTAGGGGAGCAGTTCTTC | CASSQVLAGGNLGEQFF | TRBJ2-1 | - | TRBV4-2 | TRBD2
TGTGCCAGCAGCTTACGGGTCGGGGGAAGCACAGATACGCAGTATTTT | CASSLRVGGSTDTQYF | TRBJ2-3 | few | TRBV5-4 | -
TGTGCCAGCAGCTTAAGGGGTTTGGGGCAGCCCCAGCATTTT | CASSLRGLGQPQHF | TRBJ1-5 | - | TRBV11-2 | -
TGTGCCAGCAGTGGGGGGACATTGGGGGGAAACACCATATATTTT | CASSGGTLGGNTIYF | TRBJ1-3 | - | TRBV2 | -
TGTGCCAGCAGTGCGGGGGGGCAAGAGACCCAGTACTTC | CASSAGGQETQYF | TRBJ2-5 | - | TRBV6-1 | TRBD2
TGTGCCTGGAGTGTACAGGGGGGAGGGCAGCCCCAGCATTTT | CAWSVQGGGQPQHF | TRBJ1-5 | - | TRBV30 | TRBD1
TGTGCCAGTAGCCCGACAGGTTTCAATGAAAAACTGTTTTTT | CASSPTGFNEKLFF | TRBJ1-4 | - | TRBV19 | -
TGTGCCACCACCGGGACAACTCCCTCCTACGAGCAGTACTTC | CATTGTTPSYEQYF | TRBJ2-7 | few | TRBV6-1 | -
TGCGCCAGCAGCCAACCCCCGGGGGGGGCTACTGGAAACACCATATATTTT | CASSQPPGGATGNTIYF | TRBJ1-3 | - | TRBV4-1 | -
TGTGCCAGCAGCATAGGGACAGGCACGTACGAGCAGTACTTC | CASSIGTGTYEQYF | TRBJ2-7 | - | TRBV27 | TRBD1
TGTGCCAGCAGCTTGGCAGAGCTAGGCGACACCGGGGAGCTGTTTTTT | CASSLAELGDTGELFF | TRBJ2-2 | few | TRBV5-4 | -
TGTGCCAGCAGTCCTCGCGGGTTGAGCTCCTACGAGCAGTACTTC | CASSPRGLSSYEQYF | TRBJ2-7 | - | TRBV7-2 | -
TGTGCCAGCAGCCAGCCGGACAGTCGTCTTTGGACTGAAGCTTTCTTT | CASSQPDSRLWTEAFF | TRBJ1-1 | - | TRBV4-2 | -
TGTGCCAGCAGCAAATGTGGGCCTAGCAATCAGCCCCAGCATTTT | CASSKCGPSNQPQHF | TRBJ1-5 | - | TRBV21-1 | -
TGCGCCAGCAGCCACCGCGTCCGGGCGAACACCGGGGAGCTGTTTTTT | CASSHRVRANTGELFF | TRBJ2-2 | - | TRBV4-3 | -
TGTGCCAGCAGCCCTTTCCGAGCAGGGGTTAACAATGAGCAGTTCTTC | CASSPFRAGVNNEQFF | TRBJ2-1 | - | TRBV11-2 | -